The 32 T cell receptor beta chains presented below share a single source sample, sequenced in a study of OX40 agonist ivuxolimab in advanced cancers. This table comes from immunoSEQ multiplex PCR, and its TCRdb copy is limited to in-frame clones, with some not included. Among about 100,000 clones, roughly 89% were seen once, and the ten largest hold roughly 0.16%. The sequencing used CD4+ or CD8+ T cells sorted from blood, collected in a trial of the OX40 agonist ivuxolimab. The receptors come from an adult with an advanced solid tumor such as melanoma, head and neck, liver or kidney cancer.

The V and J genes are TRBV29-1 and TRBJ1-2; 12 positions match TRBD1. CDR1 and CDR2 from the germline V gene are SQVTM and ANQGSEA. Trimming removed 5 bases from V and 0 bases from J; junction bases left unmatched: 4. CDR3 length: 15 residues. The CDR3 sequence: CSVMGQGAPNYGYTF. The CDR3 nucleotides read TGCAGCGTTATGGGACAGGGGGCACCTAACTATGGCTACACCTTC.

The CDR3, as DNA: TGTGCCAGCAGCTTGAGTGGGGTCAAGAGAAACATTCAGTACTTC. Amino acids: CASSLSGVKRNIQYF. The chain combines TRBV5-4 with TRBJ2-4; D is uncertain. Germline V gene data show CDR1 as SGHNT and CDR2 as YYREEE (reference sequence). Trimming removed 1 base from V and 6 bases from J, with 14 bases in between. The CDR3 contains 15 residues.

The CDR3 nucleotides read TGTGCCAGCACTACCCTCCGGGACCAGGGGGCCAACGTCCTGACTTTC. This gives the protein CASTTLRDQGANVLTF. The rearrangement uses TRBV27 and TRBJ2-6; the D gene could be TRBD1 or TRBD2 (5 bases each). The length of the CDR3 is 16 residues. Germline CDR1 and CDR2: MNHEY and SMNVEV (reference sequence). V lost 7 bases and J 4 bases, leaving 17 bases between the germline ends. Together with reference TRBV27 and TRBJ2-6, the CDR3 gives the full variable domain: EAQVTQNPRYLITVTGKKLTVTCSQNMNHEYMSWYRQDPGLGLRQIYYSMNVEVTDKGDVPEGYKVSRKEKRNFPLILESPSPNQTSLYFCASTTLRDQGANVLTFGAGSRLTVL.

The rearrangement links TRBV30 to TRBJ1-4; 9 bases are a match to TRBD1. The CDR3 sequence is 17 residues long. Trimming removed 2 bases from V and 3 bases from J; junction bases left unmatched: 10. Per germline, CDR1 GTSNPN and CDR2 SVGIG (reference sequence). The CDR3 region is CAWSLSGTGHPNEKLFF. The CDR3 DNA sequence: TGTGCCTGGAGTCTCTCCGGGACAGGGCACCCTAATGAAAAACTGTTTTTT. The whole variable domain, remainder taken from reference TRBV30 and TRBJ1-4, is SQTIHQWPATLVQPVGSPLSLECTVEGTSNPNLYWYRQAAGRGLQLLFYSVGIGQISSEVPQNLSASRPQDRQFILSSKKLLLSDSGFYLCAWSLSGTGHPNEKLFFGSGTQLSVL.

The chain uses TRBV18 and TRBJ1-5; a possible D gene is TRBD1 (5 bases). V gave up 1 base and J gave up 7 bases, with 11 bases separating them. The CDR3 covers 14 residues. Germline lookup yields CDR1 KGHSH and CDR2 LQKENI. Written as DNA, the CDR3 is TGTGCCAGCTCACCACAGGGGCTAGGACAGCCCCAGCATTTT. It yields the protein CASSPQGLGQPQHF.

The sample holds one count of this clone. This chain joins TRBV30 and TRBJ1-5; D not resolved. The V end lost 2 bases, the J end lost 7 bases, and 12 bases lay between the germline ends. The CDR3 is 13 residues long. The germline CDR1 and CDR2 sequences are GTSNPN and SVGIG (reference sequence). CDR3 in amino acids: CAWSLRVGQPQHF. In nucleotides, the CDR3 is TGTGCCTGGAGTTTAAGGGTAGGCCAGCCCCAGCATTTT.

The rearrangement joins TRBV2 to TRBJ1-5, with D possibly matching TRBD1 (5 bases). The CDR3 has 16 residues. The ends were cut back, 2 bases at V and 1 base at J, with 12 bases in the middle. Per the germline V gene, CDR1 is SNHLY and CDR2 is FYNNEI. Here the CDR3 DNA reads TGTGCCAGCAGTGAACAGGGTCGGGGGAGCAATCAGCCCCAGCATTTT. Residues: CASSEQGRGSNQPQHF.

This sequence joins TRBV18 and TRBJ2-1; the match to TRBD2 covers 11 bases. Trimming removed 3 bases from V and 10 bases from J; junction bases left unmatched: 8. The germline gives CDR1 KGHSH, CDR2 LQKENI. CDR3 size: 15 residues. The CDR3 region has the DNA TGTGCCAGCTCACCGCCGGGACTAGCGGTTCCCGAGCAGTTCTTC. Its protein is CASSPPGLAVPEQFF.

This chain connects TRBV5-8 to TRBJ1-5, with D unresolved. Germline CDR1 SGHTS, CDR2 YDEGEE. Deletions cut 0 bases from V and 1 base from J, with 11 bases between. The CDR3 covers 16 residues. CDR3 in amino acids: CASSLVVGMSNQPQHF. DNA of the CDR3: TGTGCCAGCAGCTTGGTGGTGGGGATGAGCAATCAGCCCCAGCATTTT.

This chain uses TRBV5-1 with TRBJ2-3, with 9 bases fitting TRBD2. Trimming took 0 bases from V and 4 from J; bases not matched to a gene: 6. This CDR3 contains 16 residues. Germline CDR1 SGHRS, CDR2 YFSETQ. This CDR3 reads CASSLVLRTSADTQYF. CDR3 DNA: TGCGCCAGCAGCTTGGTCCTACGGACTAGCGCAGATACGCAGTATTTT.

The V and J genes are TRBV27 and TRBJ1-1; 7 bases are a match to TRBD1. This CDR3 contains 14 residues. Losses at the gene ends were 0 bases for V and 3 bases for J; bases not matched to a gene: 1. In germline, CDR1 is MNHEY, CDR2 SMNVEV (reference sequence). CDR3 DNA: TGTGCCAGCAGTTTATCCAGGGGGGACACTGAAGCTTTCTTT. This encodes CASSLSRGDTEAFF.

A single count supports this clone. The CDR3 loop is CATSRDLGDIQYF. For the CDR3, the DNA is TGTGCCACCAGCAGAGATCTGGGGGACATTCAGTACTTC. This rearrangement joins TRBV15 to TRBJ2-4, with D perhaps assigned TRBD1 or TRBD2 (5 bases each). CDR3 length: 13 amino acids. Germline V gene lookup returns CDR1 LNHNV and CDR2 YYDKDF (reference sequence). V lost 0 bases to trimming and J lost 8 bases, with 8 bases between them. The full variable domain, completed using reference TRBV15 and TRBJ2-4, is DAMVIQNPRYQVTQFGKPVTLSCSQTLNHNVMYWYQQKSSQAPKLLFHYYDKDFNNEADTPDNFQSRRPNTSFCFLDIRSPGLGDTAMYLCATSRDLGDIQYFGAGTRLSVL.

J is TRBJ1-1 and V is TRBV30, with a tentative D call TRBD1 (5 bases). Germline-derived CDR1 and CDR2 are GTSNPN and SVGIG (reference sequence). The germline V and J ends were trimmed by 3 bases and 1 base, with 9 bases remaining between them. The CDR3 has 13 residues. The CDR3 DNA reads as TGTGCCTGGAGGGGACCCCCGAACACTGAAGCTTTCTTT. As protein: CAWRGPPNTEAFF.

The sample holds a few counts of this clone. The chain couples TRBV19 to TRBJ1-1; D ambiguous. V was clipped by 5 bases and J by 1 base, with 5 bases between them. This CDR3 region has 12 residues. Germline lookup yields CDR1 LNHDA and CDR2 SQIVND (reference sequence). CDR3 sequence reads: CASSWWNTEAFF. The CDR3 region has the DNA TGTGCCAGTAGTTGGTGGAACACTGAAGCTTTCTTT.

The chain uses TRBV6-1 and TRBJ2-7; 7 bases agree with TRBD1. The CDR3 is 14 amino acids. Losses at the gene ends were 7 bases for V and 5 bases for J; bases not matched to a gene: 11. Germline-derived CDR1 and CDR2 are MNHNS and SASEGT. CDR3 region: CASTGQVSGHEQYF. The CDR3 DNA is TGTGCCAGCACCGGACAGGTTTCGGGACACGAGCAGTACTTC.

V is TRBV18 and J is TRBJ2-2, with 9 bases matching TRBD1. V dropped 1 base and J dropped 3; count of bases not matched to a gene: 0. Per germline, CDR1 KGHSH and CDR2 LQKENI. This CDR3 comprises 15 residues. The CDR3 region has the DNA TGTGCCAGCTCACCACGGACAGGGGACACCGGGGAGCTGTTTTTT. Amino acids: CASSPRTGDTGELFF.

The CDR3 protein is CASSHGHIHNSPLHF. As DNA, the CDR3 is TGTGCCAGCAGCCATGGACACATCCATAATTCACCCCTCCACTTT. This chain uses TRBV14 with TRBJ1-6; D perhaps matches TRBD1 (5 bases). The CDR3 has 15 residues. The germline CDR1 and CDR2 sequences are SGHDN and FVKESK. Trimming removed 3 bases at V and 5 bases at J, with 11 bases between.

V usage is TRBV7-8 and J usage is TRBJ2-7; D not certain. Germline loops: CDR1 SGHVS, CDR2 FQNEAQ. V was shortened by 8 bases and J by 3 bases, with 8 bases between the two germline ends. The CDR3 runs 11 residues. CDR3 sequence reads: CASGTNYEQYF. In DNA form, the CDR3 reads TGTGCCAGCGGAACCAACTACGAGCAGTACTTC.

The CDR3: CASSLQGSEAFF. The CDR3 bases are TGCGCCAGCAGTTTACAGGGATCGGAAGCTTTCTTT. V gene TRBV5-1 combines with J gene TRBJ1-1; weak D call: TRBD1 (6 bases). The CDR3 loop spans 12 amino acids. CDR1 and CDR2 from the germline V gene are SGHRS and YFSETQ. The V and J ends lost 5 bases and 8 bases respectively, with 13 bases between them.

V is TRBV5-1 and J is TRBJ2-3; TRBD2 might be the D (6 bases). Germline V gives CDR1 SGHRS, CDR2 YFSETQ. V gave up 3 bases and J gave up 0 bases, with 17 bases separating them. This CDR3 is 17 amino acids long. The CDR3 reads CASSSGVRVASTDTQYF. The CDR3 nucleotides are TGCGCCAGCAGCTCGGGGGTGAGGGTGGCTAGCACAGATACGCAGTATTTT.

The chain joins TRBV10-1 to TRBJ2-1; 9 positions agree with TRBD1. This CDR3 spans 15 amino acids. CDR1 is WNHNN and CDR2 is SYGVQD in the germline V gene (reference sequence). Trimming cost V 2 bases and J 2 bases; bases outside gene matches: 1. DNA for the CDR3: TGCGCCAGCAGTGAGGGACAGGGGCCCTACAATGAGCAGTTCTTC. Translation: CASSEGQGPYNEQFF.

This sequence joins TRBV30 and TRBJ2-1; 8 nucleotides line up with TRBD1. From germline, CDR1 is GTSNPN and CDR2 SVGIG (reference sequence). This CDR3 comprises 14 residues. The junction had 11 bases not matched to a gene; V was cut back by 7 bases and J by 6 bases. CDR3 sequence: CAFQPRDRINEQFF. The CDR3 nucleotides read TGTGCCTTCCAGCCTCGGGACAGGATCAATGAGCAGTTCTTC. The entire variable domain, with the rest obtained from reference TRBV30 and TRBJ2-1, is as follows: SQTIHQWPATLVQPVGSPLSLECTVEGTSNPNLYWYRQAAGRGLQLLFYSVGIGQISSEVPQNLSASRPQDRQFILSSKKLLLSDSGFYLCAFQPRDRINEQFFGPGTRLTVL.

The chain uses TRBV30 and TRBJ2-1; the D is unclear. This CDR3 has 14 amino acids. CDR1 and CDR2 from the germline V gene are GTSNPN and SVGIG (reference sequence). Trimming removed 4 bases from V and 12 bases from J, with 22 bases in between. Here the CDR3 DNA reads TGTGCCTGGACCCAACCCACCGGCTCGCCGGGGCAGTTCTTC. Amino acid sequence: CAWTQPTGSPGQFF.

As DNA, the CDR3 is TGTGCCTGGGGACAGGGGGAAAAACTGTTTTTT. The encoded protein is CAWGQGEKLFF. The chain uses TRBV30 and TRBJ1-4; 9 nucleotides line up with TRBD1. The ends lost 5 bases at V and 8 bases at J; junction bases unmatched: 0. Germline-derived CDR1 and CDR2 are GTSNPN and SVGIG (reference sequence). The CDR3 has 11 amino acids.

This chain joins TRBV7-6 and TRBJ2-1; maybe TRBD2 (6 bases). CDR1 SGHVS and CDR2 FNYEAQ come from the germline V gene. V was trimmed by 1 base and J by 1 base, leaving 11 bases between them. This CDR3 contains 16 residues. For the CDR3, the DNA is TGTGCCAGCAGCTTAGGGAGGGTAAGGTCCTACAATGAGCAGTTCTTC. Translated, it gives CASSLGRVRSYNEQFF.

The CDR3: CASSFQGLANNEQFF. The CDR3 region has the DNA TGTGCCAGCAGCTTCCAGGGACTAGCGAACAATGAGCAGTTCTTC. The chain recombines TRBV9 with TRBJ2-1; TRBD2 matches at 10 bases. The CDR3 extends over 15 amino acids. The V segment lost 4 bases and the J segment 5 bases; nucleotides outside the gene matches: 6. Germline lookup yields CDR1 SGDLS and CDR2 YYNGEE.

V and J are TRBV5-1 and TRBJ2-7; D call uncertain. Trimming took 5 bases from V and 4 from J, leaving 13 bases between them. This CDR3 contains 13 residues. From germline, CDR1 is SGHRS and CDR2 YFSETQ. This CDR3 is CASSMDGMYEQYF. CDR3 DNA sequence: TGCGCCAGCAGTATGGATGGGATGTACGAGCAGTACTTC.

The sample holds one count of this clone. The chain carries TRBV27 and TRBJ2-3, with TRBD2 matching 9 bases. Germline V gives CDR1 MNHEY, CDR2 SMNVEV (reference sequence). J gave up 6 bases and V 0 bases, and 10 bases lay outside the gene matches. The CDR3 extends over 17 amino acids. Written as DNA, the CDR3 is TGTGCCAGCAGTTTATCTGCTAGCGGGGTGATTCGGGATACGCAGTATTTT. Encoded protein: CASSLSASGVIRDTQYF.

This clone occurred once. V and J are TRBV5-4 and TRBJ2-7, with 10 bases identical to TRBD1. The junction had 4 bases not matched to a gene; V was cut back by 4 bases and J by 6 bases. The CDR3 has 13 amino acids. Germline V lookup: CDR1 SGHNT, CDR2 YYREEE (reference sequence). This CDR3 is CASSMDRGVEQYF. The CDR3, as DNA: TGTGCCAGCAGCATGGACAGGGGGGTCGAGCAGTACTTC.

This sequence joins TRBV11-3 and TRBJ2-1; TRBD2 matches at 8 bases. With V trimmed by 4 bases and J by 5 bases, 7 bases remained unmatched. This CDR3 has 15 residues. Germline V CDR1 and CDR2: SGHNT, YENEEA. The CDR3 DNA reads as TGTGCCAGCAGCTCCGGGACTAGGGGCAACAATGAGCAGTTCTTC. Encoded protein: CASSSGTRGNNEQFF.

This sequence joins TRBV19 and TRBJ2-2, with 8 positions matching TRBD1. V dropped 11 bases and J dropped 4; count of bases not matched to a gene: 12. The CDR3 is 15 residues long. Germline loops: CDR1 LNHDA, CDR2 SQIVND (reference sequence). In nucleotides, the CDR3 is TGTGCCGCAGGTCTTCAGGGGGCGACCACCGGGGAGCTGTTTTTT. This encodes CAAGLQGATTGELFF.

The chain joins TRBV27 to TRBJ1-1, with 8 bases identical to TRBD1. The junction had 12 bases not matched to a gene; V was cut back by 2 bases and J by 1 base. From germline, CDR1 is MNHEY and CDR2 SMNVEV (reference sequence). The CDR3 spans 18 residues. For the CDR3, the DNA is TGTGCCAGCAGTTTAAAGGCCAGGGGGCAATCCCGGAACACTGAAGCTTTCTTT. Protein product: CASSLKARGQSRNTEAFF.